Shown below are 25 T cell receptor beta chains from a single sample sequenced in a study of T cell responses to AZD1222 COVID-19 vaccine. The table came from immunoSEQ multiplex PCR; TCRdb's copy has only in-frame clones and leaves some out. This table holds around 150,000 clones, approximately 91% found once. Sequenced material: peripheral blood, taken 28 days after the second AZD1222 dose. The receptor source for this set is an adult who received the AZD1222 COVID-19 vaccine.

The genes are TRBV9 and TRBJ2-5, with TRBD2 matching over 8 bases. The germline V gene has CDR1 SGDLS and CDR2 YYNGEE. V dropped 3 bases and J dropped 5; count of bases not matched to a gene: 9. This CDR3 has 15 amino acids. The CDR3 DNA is TGTGCCAGCAGCGCTATAGGCGGGGGGCGGGAGACCCAGTACTTC. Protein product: CASSAIGGGRETQYF. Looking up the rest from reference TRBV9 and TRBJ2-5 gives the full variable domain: DSGVTQTPKHLITATGQRVTLRCSPRSGDLSVYWYQQSLDQGLQFLIQYYNGEERAKGNILERFSAQQFPDLHSELNLSSLELGDSALYFCASSAIGGGRETQYFGPGTRLLVL.

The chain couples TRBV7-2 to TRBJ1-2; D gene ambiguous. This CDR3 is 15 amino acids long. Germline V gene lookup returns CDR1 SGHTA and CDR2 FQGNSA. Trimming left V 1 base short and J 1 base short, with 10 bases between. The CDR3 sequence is CASSLEPNINYGYTF. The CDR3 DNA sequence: TGTGCCAGCAGCTTAGAGCCCAACATTAACTATGGCTACACCTTC.

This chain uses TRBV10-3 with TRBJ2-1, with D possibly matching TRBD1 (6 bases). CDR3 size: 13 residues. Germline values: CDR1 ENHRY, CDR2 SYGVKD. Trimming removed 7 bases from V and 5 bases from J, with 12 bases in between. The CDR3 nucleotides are TGTGCCATCAATCCAGGGGTCCACAATGAGCAGTTCTTC. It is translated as CAINPGVHNEQFF.

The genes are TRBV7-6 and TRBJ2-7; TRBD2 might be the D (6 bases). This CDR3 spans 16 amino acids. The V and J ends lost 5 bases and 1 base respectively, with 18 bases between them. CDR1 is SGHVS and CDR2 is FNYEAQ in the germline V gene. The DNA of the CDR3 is TGTGCCAGCAGCGAACGACTAGAGGGCCTTTCCTACGAGCAGTACTTC. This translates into CASSERLEGLSYEQYF.

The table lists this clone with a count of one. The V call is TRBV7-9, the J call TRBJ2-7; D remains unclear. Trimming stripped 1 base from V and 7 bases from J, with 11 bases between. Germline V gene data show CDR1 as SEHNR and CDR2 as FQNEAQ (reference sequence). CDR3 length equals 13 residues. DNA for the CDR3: TGTGCCAGCAGCTTAGTTTCTGGGGAAGAGCAGTACTTC. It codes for CASSLVSGEEQYF.

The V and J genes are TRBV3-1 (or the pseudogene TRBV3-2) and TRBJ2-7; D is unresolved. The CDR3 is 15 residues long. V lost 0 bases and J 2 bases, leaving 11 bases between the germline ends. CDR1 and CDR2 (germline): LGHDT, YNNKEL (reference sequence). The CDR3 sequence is CASSQDPRYPYEQYF. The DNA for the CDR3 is TGTGCCAGCAGCCAAGATCCCAGATATCCCTACGAGCAGTACTTC.

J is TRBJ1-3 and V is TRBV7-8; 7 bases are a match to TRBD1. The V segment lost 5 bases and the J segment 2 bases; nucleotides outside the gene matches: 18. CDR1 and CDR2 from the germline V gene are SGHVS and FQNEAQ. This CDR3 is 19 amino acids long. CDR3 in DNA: TGTGCCAGCAGCCGCTTTCCGGGACAGACGGTGCCTACTGGAAACACCATATATTTT. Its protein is CASSRFPGQTVPTGNTIYF.

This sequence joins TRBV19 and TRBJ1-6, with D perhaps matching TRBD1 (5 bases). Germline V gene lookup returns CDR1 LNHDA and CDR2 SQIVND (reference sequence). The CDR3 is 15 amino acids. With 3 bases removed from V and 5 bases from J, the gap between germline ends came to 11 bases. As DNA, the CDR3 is TGTGCCAGTAGTATTTCGGGGACCGATAATTCACCCCTCCACTTT. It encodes CASSISGTDNSPLHF.

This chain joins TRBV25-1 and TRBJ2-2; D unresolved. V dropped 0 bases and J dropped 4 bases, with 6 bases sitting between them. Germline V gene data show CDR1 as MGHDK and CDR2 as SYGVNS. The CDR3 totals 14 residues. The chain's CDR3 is CASSEYDFTGELFF. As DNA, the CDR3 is TGTGCCAGCAGTGAATATGACTTCACCGGGGAGCTGTTTTTT.

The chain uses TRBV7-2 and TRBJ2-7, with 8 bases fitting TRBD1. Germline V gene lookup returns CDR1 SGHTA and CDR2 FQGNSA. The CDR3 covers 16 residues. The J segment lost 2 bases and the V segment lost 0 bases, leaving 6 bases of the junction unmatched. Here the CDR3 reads CASSLARDRRTYEQYF. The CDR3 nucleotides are TGTGCCAGCAGCTTAGCCCGGGACAGGCGAACCTACGAGCAGTACTTC.

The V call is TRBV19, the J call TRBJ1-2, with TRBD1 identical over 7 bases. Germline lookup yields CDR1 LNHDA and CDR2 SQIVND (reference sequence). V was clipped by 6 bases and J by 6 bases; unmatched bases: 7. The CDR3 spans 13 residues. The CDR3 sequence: CASRLFGQDGYTF. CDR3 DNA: TGTGCCAGTAGGCTGTTCGGACAGGATGGCTACACCTTC.

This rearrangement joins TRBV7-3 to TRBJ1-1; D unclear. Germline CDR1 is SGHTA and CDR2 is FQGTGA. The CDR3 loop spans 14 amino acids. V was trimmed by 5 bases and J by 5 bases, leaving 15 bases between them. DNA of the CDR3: TGTGCCAGCAGCCCATCCCCGACGACTACTGAAGCTTTCTTT. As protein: CASSPSPTTTEAFF.

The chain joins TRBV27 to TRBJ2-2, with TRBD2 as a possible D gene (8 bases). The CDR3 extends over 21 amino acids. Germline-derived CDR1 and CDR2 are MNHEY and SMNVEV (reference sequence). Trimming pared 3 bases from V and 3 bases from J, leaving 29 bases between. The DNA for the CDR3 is TGTGCCAGCAGTTTGTCCAGGGGGGAACTAGCGGCGATGATTTACACCGGGGAGCTGTTTTTT. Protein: CASSLSRGELAAMIYTGELFF.

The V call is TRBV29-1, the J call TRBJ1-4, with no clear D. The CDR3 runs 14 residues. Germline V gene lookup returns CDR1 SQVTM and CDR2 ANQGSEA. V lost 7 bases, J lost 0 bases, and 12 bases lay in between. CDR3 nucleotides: TGCAGCGCTCTAACCGGGACAACTAATGAAAAACTGTTTTTT. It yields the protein CSALTGTTNEKLFF.

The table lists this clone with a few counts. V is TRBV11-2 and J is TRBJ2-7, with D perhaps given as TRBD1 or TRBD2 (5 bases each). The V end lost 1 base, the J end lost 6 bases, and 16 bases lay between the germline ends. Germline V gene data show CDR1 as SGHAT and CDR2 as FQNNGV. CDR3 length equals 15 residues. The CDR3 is CASSLAPGRNPEQYF. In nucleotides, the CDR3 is TGTGCCAGCAGCTTAGCTCCGGGACGGAATCCCGAGCAGTACTTC.

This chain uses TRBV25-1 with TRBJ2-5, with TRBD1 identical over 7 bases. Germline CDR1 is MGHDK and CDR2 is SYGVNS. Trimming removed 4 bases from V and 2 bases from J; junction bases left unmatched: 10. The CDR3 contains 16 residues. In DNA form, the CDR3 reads TGTGCCAGCAGTGTAACAGGGGTAAGGCCACAAGAGACCCAGTACTTC. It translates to CASSVTGVRPQETQYF.

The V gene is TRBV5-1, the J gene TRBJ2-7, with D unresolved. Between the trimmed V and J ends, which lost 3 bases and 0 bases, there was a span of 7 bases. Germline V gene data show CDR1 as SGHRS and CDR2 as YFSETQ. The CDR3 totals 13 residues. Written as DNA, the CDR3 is TGCGCCAGCAGCTCTACGAGCTCCTACGAGCAGTACTTC. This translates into CASSSTSSYEQYF.

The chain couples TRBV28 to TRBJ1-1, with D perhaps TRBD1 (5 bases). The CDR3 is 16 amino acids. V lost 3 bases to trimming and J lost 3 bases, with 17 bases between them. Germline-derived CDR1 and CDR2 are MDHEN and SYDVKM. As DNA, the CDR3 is TGTGCCAGCAGTTTGGGGCAGGGAGGGTTCTACACTGAAGCTTTCTTT. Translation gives CASSLGQGGFYTEAFF.

The CDR3 spells CASSPPWDGEQFF. The CDR3 region has the DNA TGTGCCAGTAGCCCTCCTTGGGACGGGGAGCAGTTCTTC. This sequence joins TRBV19 and TRBJ2-1; perhaps D is TRBD1 or TRBD2 (5 bases each). The CDR3 is 13 residues long. CDR1 and CDR2 (germline): LNHDA, SQIVND (reference sequence). Trimming removed 6 bases from V and 10 bases from J, with 16 bases in between.

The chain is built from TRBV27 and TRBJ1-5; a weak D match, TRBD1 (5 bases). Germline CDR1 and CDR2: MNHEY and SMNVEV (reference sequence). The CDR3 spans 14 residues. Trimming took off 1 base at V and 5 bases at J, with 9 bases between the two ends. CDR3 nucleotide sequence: TGTGCCAGCAGTTTATGGGGGGACGATCAGCCCCAGCATTTT. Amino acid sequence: CASSLWGDDQPQHF.

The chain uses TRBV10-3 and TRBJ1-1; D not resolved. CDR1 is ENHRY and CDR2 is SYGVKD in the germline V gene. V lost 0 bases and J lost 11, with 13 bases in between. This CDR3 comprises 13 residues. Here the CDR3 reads CAISESAEAAAFF. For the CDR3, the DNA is TGTGCCATCAGTGAGTCGGCAGAAGCGGCGGCTTTCTTT.

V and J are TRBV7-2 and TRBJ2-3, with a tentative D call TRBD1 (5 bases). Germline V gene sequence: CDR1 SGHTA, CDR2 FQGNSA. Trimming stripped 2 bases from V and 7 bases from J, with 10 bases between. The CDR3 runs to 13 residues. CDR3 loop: CASSLRGGNTQYF. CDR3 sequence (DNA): TGTGCCAGCAGCTTAAGGGGTGGAAATACGCAGTATTTT. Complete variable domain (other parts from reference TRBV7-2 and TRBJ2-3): GAGVSQSPSNKVTEKGKDVELRCDPISGHTALYWYRQSLGQGLEFLIYFQGNSAPDKSGLPSDRFSAERTGGSVSTLTIQRTQQEDSAVYLCASSLRGGNTQYFGPGTRLTVL.

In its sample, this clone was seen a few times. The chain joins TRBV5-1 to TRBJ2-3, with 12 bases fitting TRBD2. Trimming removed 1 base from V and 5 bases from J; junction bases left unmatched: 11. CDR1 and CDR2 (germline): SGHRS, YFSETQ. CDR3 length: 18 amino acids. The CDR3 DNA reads TGCGCCAGCAGCTTGCAGGCACTAGCGGGAGGTTTGGTAGATACGCAGTATTTT. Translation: CASSLQALAGGLVDTQYF.

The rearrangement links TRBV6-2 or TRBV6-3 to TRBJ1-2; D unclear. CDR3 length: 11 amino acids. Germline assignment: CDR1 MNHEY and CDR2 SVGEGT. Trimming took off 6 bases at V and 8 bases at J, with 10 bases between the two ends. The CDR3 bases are TGTGCCAGCAGCCCCTCGGACGGCTACACCTTC. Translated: CASSPSDGYTF.

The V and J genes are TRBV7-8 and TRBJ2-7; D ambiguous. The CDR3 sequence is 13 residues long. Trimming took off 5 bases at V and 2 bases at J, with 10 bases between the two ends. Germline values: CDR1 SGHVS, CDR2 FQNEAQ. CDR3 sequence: CASSRRSTYEQYF. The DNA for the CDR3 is TGTGCCAGCAGCCGGCGGAGCACCTACGAGCAGTACTTC.